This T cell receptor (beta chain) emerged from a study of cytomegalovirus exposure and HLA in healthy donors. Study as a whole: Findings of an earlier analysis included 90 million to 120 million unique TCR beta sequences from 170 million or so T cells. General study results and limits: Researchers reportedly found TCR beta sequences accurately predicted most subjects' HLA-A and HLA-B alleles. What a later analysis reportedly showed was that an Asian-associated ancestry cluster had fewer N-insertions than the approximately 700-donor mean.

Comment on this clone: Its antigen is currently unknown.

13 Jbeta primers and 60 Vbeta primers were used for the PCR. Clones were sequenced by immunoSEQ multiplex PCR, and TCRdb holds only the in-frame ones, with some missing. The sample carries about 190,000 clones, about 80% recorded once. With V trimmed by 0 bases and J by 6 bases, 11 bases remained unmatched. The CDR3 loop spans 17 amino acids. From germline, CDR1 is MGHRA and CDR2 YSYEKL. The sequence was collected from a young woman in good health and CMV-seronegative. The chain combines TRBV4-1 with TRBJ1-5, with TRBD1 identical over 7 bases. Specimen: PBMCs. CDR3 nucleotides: TGCGCCAGCAGCCAAGAGTTCTCAGGGGGTATAGGTCAGCCCCAGCATTTT. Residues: CASSQEFSGGIGQPQHF.